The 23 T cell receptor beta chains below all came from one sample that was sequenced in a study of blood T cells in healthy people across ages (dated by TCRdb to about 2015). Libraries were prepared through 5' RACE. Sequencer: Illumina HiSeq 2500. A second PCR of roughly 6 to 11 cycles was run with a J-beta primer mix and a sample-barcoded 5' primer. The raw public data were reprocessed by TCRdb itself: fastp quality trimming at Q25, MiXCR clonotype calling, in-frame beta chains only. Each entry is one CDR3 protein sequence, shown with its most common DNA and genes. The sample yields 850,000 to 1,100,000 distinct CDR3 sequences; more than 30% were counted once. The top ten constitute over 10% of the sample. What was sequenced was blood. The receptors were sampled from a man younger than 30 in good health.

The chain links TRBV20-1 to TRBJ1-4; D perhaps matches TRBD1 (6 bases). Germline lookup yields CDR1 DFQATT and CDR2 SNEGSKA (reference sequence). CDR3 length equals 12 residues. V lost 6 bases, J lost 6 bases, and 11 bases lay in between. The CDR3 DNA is TGCAGTGCCGACAGGATCGATGAAAAACTGTTTTTT. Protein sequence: CSADRIDEKLFF.

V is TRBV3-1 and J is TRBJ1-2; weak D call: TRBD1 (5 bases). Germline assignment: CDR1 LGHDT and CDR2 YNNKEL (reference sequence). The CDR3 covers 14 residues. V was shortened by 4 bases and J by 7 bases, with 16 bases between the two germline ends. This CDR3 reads CASSPAAGSSGYTF. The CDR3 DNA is TGTGCCAGCAGCCCGGCGGCAGGGAGTAGTGGCTACACCTTC.

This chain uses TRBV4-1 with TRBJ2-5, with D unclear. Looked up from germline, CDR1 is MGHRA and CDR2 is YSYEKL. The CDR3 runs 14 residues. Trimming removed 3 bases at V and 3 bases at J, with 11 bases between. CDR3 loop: CASSQDRYEETQYF. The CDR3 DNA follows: TGCGCCAGCAGCCAGGACCGATATGAAGAGACCCAGTACTTC.

CDR3 coding DNA: TGTGCCAGCAGTTTAGGGCTCGAGGCGCAGTTCTTC. Residues: CASSLGLEAQFF. The V and J genes are TRBV12-3 or TRBV12-4 and TRBJ2-1; no reliable D call. The ends were cut back, 1 base at V and 12 bases at J, with 10 bases in the middle. The CDR3 has 12 residues.

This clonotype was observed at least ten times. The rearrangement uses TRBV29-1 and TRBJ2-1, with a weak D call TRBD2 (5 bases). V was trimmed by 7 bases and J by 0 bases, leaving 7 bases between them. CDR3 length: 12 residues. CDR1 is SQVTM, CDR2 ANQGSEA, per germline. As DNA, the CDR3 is TGCAGCGCCGGGATCTCCTACAATGAGCAGTTCTTC. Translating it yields CSAGISYNEQFF.

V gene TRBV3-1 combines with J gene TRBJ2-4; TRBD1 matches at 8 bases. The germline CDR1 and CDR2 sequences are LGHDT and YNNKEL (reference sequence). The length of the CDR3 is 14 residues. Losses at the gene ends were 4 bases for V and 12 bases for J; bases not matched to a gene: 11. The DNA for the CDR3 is TGTGCCAGCAGCCGCCTACCGGGACAGGAGAATCAGTACTTC. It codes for CASSRLPGQENQYF.

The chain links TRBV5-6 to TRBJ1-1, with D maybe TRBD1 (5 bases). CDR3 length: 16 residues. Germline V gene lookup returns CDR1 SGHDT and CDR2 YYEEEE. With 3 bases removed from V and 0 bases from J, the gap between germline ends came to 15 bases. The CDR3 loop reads CASSSRELTVNTEAFF. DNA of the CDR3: TGTGCCAGCAGCTCCCGAGAATTGACAGTGAACACTGAAGCTTTCTTT.

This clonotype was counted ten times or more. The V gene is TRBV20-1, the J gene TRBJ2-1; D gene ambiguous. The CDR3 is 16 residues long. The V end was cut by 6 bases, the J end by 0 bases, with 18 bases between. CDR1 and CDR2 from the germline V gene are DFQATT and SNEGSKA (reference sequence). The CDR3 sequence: CSAESSGLFSYNEQFF. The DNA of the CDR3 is TGCAGTGCAGAAAGCTCGGGCCTCTTCTCCTACAATGAGCAGTTCTTC.

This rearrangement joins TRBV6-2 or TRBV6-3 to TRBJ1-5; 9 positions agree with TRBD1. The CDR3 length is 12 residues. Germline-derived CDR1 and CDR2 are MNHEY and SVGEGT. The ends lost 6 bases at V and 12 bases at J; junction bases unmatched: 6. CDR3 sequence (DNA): TGTGCCAGCAGAAGGACAGGGGTTGGCCAGCATTTT. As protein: CASRRTGVGQHF.

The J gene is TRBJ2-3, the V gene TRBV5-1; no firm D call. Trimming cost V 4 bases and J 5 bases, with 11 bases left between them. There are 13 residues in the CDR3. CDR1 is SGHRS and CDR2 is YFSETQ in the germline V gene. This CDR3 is CASSLRRQDTQYF. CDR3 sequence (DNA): TGCGCCAGCAGCCTGCGAAGGCAAGATACGCAGTATTTT.

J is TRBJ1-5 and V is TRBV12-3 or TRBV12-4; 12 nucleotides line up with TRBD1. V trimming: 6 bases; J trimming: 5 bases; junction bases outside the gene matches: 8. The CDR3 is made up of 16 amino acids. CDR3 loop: CASSQDGTGGDQPQHF. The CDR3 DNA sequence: TGTGCCAGCAGCCAGGATGGGACAGGGGGCGATCAGCCCCAGCATTTT.

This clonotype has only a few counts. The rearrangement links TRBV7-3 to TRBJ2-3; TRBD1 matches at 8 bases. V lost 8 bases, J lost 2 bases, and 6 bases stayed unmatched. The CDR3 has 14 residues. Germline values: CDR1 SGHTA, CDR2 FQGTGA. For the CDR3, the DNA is TGTGCCAGCGCTTGGGACAGGAACACAGATACGCAGTATTTT. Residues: CASAWDRNTDTQYF. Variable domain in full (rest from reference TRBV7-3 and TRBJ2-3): GAGVSQTPSNKVTEKGKYVELRCDPISGHTALYWYRQSLGQGPEFLIYFQGTGAADDSGLPNDRFFAVRPEGSVSTLKIQRTERGDSAVYLCASAWDRNTDTQYFGPGTRLTVL.

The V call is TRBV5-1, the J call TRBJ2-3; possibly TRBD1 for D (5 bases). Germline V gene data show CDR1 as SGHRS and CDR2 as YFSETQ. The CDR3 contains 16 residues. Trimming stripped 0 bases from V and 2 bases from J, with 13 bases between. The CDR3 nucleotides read TGCGCCAGCAGCTTGGGGACAACAAACCCCACAGATACGCAGTATTTT. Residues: CASSLGTTNPTDTQYF.

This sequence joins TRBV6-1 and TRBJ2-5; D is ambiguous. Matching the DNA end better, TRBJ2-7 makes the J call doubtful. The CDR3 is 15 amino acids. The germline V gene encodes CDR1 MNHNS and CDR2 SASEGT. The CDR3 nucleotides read TGTGCCAGCAGTGAACCGCCGTCAATCACAATCGAGCAGTACTTC. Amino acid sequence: CASSEPPSITIEQYF.

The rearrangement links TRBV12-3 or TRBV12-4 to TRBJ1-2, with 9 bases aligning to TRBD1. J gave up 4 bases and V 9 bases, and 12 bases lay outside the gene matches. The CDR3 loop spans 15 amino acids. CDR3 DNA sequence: TGTGCCAGTCAGAAAGTACAGGGGGCGGCCTATGGCTACACCTTC. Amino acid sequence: CASQKVQGAAYGYTF.

The CDR3 nucleotides are TGTGCCAGCAGTGAATTTGGCATTGAAGGGGCAGATACGCAGTATTTT. This sequence encodes CASSEFGIEGADTQYF. The V call is TRBV25-1, the J call TRBJ2-3, with D perhaps matching TRBD1 (5 bases). CDR3 length: 16 residues. The germline CDR1 and CDR2 sequences are MGHDK and SYGVNS. The V end was cut by 1 base, the J end by 4 bases, with 15 bases between.

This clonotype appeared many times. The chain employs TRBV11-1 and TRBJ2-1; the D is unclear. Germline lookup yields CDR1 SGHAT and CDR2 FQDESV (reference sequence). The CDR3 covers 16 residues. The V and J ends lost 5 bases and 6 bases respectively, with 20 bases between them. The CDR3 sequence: CASSRGAVREGNEQFF. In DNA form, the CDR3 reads TGTGCCAGCAGCAGAGGAGCAGTCCGAGAAGGCAATGAGCAGTTCTTC.

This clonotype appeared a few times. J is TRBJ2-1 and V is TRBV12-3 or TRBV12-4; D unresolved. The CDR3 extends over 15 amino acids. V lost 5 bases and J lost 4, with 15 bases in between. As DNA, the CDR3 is TGTGCCAGCAGTATGTCGGTCGCTAATTACAATGAGCAGTTCTTC. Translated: CASSMSVANYNEQFF.

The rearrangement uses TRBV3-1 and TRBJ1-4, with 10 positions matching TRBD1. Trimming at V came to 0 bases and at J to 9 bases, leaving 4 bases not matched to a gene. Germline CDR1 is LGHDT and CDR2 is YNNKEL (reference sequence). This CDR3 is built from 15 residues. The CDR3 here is CASSQEGQGTQKLFF. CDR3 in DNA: TGTGCCAGCAGCCAAGAGGGACAGGGGACCCAAAAACTGTTTTTT. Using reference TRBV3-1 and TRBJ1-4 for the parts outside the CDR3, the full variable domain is DTAVSQTPKYLVTQMGNDKSIKCEQNLGHDTMYWYKQDSKKFLKIMFSYNNKELIINETVPNRFSPKSPDKAHLNLHINSLELGDSAVYFCASSQEGQGTQKLFFGSGTQLSVL.

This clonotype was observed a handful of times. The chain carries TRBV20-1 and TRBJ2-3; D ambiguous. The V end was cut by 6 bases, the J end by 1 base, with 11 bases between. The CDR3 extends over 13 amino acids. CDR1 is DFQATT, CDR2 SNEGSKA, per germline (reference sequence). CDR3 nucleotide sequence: TGCAGTGCAAAGATTCAGGGCACAGATACGCAGTATTTT. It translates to CSAKIQGTDTQYF.

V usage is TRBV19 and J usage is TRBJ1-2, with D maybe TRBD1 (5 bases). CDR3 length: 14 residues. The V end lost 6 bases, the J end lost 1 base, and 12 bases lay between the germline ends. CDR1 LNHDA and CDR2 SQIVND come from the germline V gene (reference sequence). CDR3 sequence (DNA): TGTGCCAGTAGAATGCGAGGGGATAACTATGGCTACACCTTC. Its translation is CASRMRGDNYGYTF.

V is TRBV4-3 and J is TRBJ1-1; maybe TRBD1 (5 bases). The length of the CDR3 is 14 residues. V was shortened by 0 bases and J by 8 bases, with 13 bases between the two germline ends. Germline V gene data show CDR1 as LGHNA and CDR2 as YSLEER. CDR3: CASSQDWRGHEAFF. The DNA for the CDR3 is TGCGCCAGCAGCCAAGATTGGCGCGGACACGAAGCTTTCTTT.

In nucleotides, the CDR3 is TGCAGTGCTAGCGGGGGCCGCTCCTACGAGCAGTACTTC. It is translated as CSASGGRSYEQYF. The chain employs TRBV20-1 and TRBJ2-7; D may be TRBD1 or TRBD2 (6 bases each). V was trimmed by 3 bases and J by 0 bases, leaving 9 bases between them. The germline V gene has CDR1 DFQATT and CDR2 SNEGSKA (reference sequence). This CDR3 region has 13 residues.